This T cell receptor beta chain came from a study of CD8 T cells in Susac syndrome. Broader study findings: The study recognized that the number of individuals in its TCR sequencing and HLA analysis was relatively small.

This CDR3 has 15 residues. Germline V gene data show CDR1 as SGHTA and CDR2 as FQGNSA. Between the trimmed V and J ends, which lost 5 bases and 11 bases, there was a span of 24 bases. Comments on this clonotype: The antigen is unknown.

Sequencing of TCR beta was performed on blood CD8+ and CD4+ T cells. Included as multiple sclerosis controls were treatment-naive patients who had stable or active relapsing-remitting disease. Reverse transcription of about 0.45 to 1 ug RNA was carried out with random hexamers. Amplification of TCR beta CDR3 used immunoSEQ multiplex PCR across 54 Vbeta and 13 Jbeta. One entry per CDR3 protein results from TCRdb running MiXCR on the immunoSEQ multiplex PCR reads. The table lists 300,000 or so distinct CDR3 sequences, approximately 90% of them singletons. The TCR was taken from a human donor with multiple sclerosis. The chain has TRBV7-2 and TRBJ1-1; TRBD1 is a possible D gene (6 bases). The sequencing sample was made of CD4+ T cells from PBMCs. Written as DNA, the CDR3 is TGTGCCAGCAGCCGCCGGGGGGGCGGGACTCACCCCGCTTTCTTT. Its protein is CASSRRGGGTHPAFF.